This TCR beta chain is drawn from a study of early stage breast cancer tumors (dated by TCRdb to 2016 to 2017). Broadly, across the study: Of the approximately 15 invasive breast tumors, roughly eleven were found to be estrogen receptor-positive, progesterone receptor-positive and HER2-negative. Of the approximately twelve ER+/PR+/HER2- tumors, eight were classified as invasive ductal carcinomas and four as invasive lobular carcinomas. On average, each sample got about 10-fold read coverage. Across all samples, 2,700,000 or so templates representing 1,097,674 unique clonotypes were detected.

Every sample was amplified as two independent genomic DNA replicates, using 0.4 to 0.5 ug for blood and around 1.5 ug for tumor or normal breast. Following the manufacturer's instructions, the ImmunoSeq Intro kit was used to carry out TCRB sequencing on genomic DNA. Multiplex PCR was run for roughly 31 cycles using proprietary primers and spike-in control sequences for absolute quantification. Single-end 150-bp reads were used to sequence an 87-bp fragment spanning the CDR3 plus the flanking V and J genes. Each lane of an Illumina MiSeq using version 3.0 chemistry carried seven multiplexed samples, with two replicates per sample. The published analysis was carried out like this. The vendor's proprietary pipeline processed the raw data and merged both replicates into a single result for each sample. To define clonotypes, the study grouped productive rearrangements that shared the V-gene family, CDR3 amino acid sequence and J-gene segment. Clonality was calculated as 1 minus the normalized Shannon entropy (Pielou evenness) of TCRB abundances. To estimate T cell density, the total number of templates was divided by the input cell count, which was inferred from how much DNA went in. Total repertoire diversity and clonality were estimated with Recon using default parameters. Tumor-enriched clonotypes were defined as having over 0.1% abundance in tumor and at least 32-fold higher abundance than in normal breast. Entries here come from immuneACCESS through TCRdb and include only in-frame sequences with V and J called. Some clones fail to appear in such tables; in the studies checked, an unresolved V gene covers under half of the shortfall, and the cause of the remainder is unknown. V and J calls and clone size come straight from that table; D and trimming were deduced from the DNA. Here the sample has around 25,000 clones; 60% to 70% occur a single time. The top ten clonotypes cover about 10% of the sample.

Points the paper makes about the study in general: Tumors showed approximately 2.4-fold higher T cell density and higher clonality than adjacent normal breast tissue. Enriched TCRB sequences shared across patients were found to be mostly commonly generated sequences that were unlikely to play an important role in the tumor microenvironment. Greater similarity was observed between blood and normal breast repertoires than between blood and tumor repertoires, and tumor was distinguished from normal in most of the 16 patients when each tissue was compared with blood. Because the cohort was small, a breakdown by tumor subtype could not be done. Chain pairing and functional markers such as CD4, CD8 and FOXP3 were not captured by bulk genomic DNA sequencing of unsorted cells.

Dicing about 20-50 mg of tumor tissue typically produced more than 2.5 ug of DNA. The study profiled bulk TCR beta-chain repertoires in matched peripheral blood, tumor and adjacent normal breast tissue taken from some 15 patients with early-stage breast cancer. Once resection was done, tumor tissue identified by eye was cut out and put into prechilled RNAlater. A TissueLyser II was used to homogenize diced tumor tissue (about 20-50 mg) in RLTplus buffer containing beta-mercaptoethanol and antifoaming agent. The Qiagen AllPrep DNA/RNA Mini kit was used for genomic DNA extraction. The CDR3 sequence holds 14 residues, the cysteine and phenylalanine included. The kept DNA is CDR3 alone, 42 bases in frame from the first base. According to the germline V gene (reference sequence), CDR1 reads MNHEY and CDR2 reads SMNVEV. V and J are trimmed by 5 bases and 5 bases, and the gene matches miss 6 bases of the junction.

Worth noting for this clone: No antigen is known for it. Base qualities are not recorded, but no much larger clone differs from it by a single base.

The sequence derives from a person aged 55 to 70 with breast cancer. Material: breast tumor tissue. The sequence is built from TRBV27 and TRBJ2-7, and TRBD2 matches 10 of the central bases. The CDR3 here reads CASSPHLAGDEQYF. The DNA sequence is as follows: TGTGCCAGCAGTCCCCATCTAGCGGGAGACGAGCAGTACTTC.